A selection of T cell receptor beta chains follows, all from one sample in a study of T cell responses to AZD1222 COVID-19 vaccine. Only in-frame clones appear in the TCRdb table, and some are missing; sequencing was by immunoSEQ multiplex PCR. The repertoire holds roughly 150,000 clones, with around 90% as singletons. This material consisted of peripheral blood, taken on day 0 of AZD1222 vaccination. The receptors stem from an adult in good health. CDR3s include the opening cysteine and the closing phenylalanine or tryptophan. D genes are given only for firm matches. Clone size is not always given. Where it is, it says once, few, many or a class for expanded clones.

V gene,clone size,D gene,J gene,CDR3 protein,CDR3 DNA
TRBV3-1/TRBV3-2,-,-,TRBJ2-7,CASSQVQGSYEQYF,TGTGCCAGCAGCCAAGTTCAGGGCTCCTACGAGCAGTACTTC
TRBV10-3,-,-,TRBJ1-1,CAIRGRTGIGTEAFF,TGTGCCATCAGGGGGAGAACAGGGATTGGCACTGAAGCTTTCTTT
TRBV5-1,-,-,TRBJ2-2,CASIGGGELFF,TGCGCCAGCATCGGGGGCGGGGAGCTGTTTTTT
TRBV6-1,-,-,TRBJ1-5,CASSEAGSNQPQHF,TGTGCCAGCAGTGAAGCTGGGAGCAATCAGCCCCAGCATTTT
TRBV4-1,-,-,TRBJ1-2,CASSQEGGRHGYTF,TGCGCCAGCAGCCAAGAAGGAGGGCGCCATGGCTACACCTTC
TRBV19,few,-,TRBJ1-2,CASSTIGQRTFEGYTF,TGTGCCAGTAGTACTATAGGACAGAGGACCTTTGAAGGCTACACCTTC
TRBV7-9,-,-,TRBJ1-1,CASSLAGAATEAFF,TGTGCCAGCAGCTTAGCGGGGGCGGCCACTGAAGCTTTCTTT
TRBV4-3,-,TRBD1,TRBJ1-5,CASSQGGGQGDQPQHF,TGCGCCAGCAGCCAAGGAGGAGGGCAGGGGGATCAGCCCCAGCATTTT
TRBV27,-,TRBD1,TRBJ1-6,CASSLRGQEVGSPLHF,TGTGCCAGCAGTTTACGCGGACAGGAGGTTGGGTCACCCCTCCACTTT
TRBV11-3,-,-,TRBJ2-1,CASSLGRPTNSYNEHFF,TGTGCCAGCAGCTTAGGTCGTCCGACAAATTCCTACAATGAGCATTTCTTC
TRBV2,-,-,TRBJ1-1,CATRREDTEAFF,TGTGCCACGAGGAGAGAGGACACTGAAGCTTTCTTT
TRBV19,-,TRBD1,TRBJ1-5,CASSIFRDRGRRDQPQHF,TGTGCCAGTAGTATCTTCCGGGACAGGGGGCGAAGGGATCAGCCCCAGCATTTT
TRBV7-9,-,-,TRBJ1-1,CASSNGVGGTEAFF,TGTGCCAGCAGCAACGGGGTTGGAGGCACTGAAGCTTTCTTT
TRBV18,-,-,TRBJ1-3,CASSYNRGHSGNTIYF,TGTGCCAGCTCATATAATAGAGGCCACTCTGGAAACACCATATATTTT
TRBV5-1,-,TRBD1,TRBJ2-5,CASSSNRGETQYF,TGCGCCAGCAGCTCGAACAGGGGGGAGACCCAGTACTTC
TRBV7-9,-,TRBD1,TRBJ2-5,CASSLVVGQGGKTQYF,TGTGCCAGCAGCTTAGTTGTGGGACAGGGCGGAAAGACCCAGTACTTC
TRBV4-2,-,-,TRBJ1-1,CASSQGTKPNTEAFF,TGTGCCAGCAGCCAAGGGACGAAGCCCAACACTGAAGCTTTCTTT
TRBV5-8,-,-,TRBJ2-7,CASSTKLIGDEQYF,TGTGCCAGCAGCACCAAATTAATAGGGGACGAGCAGTACTTC
TRBV6-6,-,-,TRBJ1-5,CASSYVHNSNQPQHF,TGTGCCAGCAGTTACGTACACAATAGCAATCAGCCCCAGCATTTT
TRBV6-5,-,-,TRBJ1-2,CASSYGAGLGYTF,TGTGCCAGCAGTTACGGGGCAGGGCTTGGCTACACCTTC